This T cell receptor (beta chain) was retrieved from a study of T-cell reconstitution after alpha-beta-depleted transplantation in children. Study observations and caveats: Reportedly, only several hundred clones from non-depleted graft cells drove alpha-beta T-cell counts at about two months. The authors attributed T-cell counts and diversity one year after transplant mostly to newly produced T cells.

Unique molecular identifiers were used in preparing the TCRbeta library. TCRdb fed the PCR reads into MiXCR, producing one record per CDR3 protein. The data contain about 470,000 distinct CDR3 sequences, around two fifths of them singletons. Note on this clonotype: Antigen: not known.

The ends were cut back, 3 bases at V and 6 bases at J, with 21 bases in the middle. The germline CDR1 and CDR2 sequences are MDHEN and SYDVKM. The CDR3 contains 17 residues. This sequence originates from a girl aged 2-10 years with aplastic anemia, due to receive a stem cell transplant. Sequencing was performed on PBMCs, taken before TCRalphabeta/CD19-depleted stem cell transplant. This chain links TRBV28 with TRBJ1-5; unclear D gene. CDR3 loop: CASSFPLLRQVGQPQHF. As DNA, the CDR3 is TGTGCCAGCAGTTTCCCCCTGCTGCGCCAGGTCGGTCAGCCCCAGCATTTT.